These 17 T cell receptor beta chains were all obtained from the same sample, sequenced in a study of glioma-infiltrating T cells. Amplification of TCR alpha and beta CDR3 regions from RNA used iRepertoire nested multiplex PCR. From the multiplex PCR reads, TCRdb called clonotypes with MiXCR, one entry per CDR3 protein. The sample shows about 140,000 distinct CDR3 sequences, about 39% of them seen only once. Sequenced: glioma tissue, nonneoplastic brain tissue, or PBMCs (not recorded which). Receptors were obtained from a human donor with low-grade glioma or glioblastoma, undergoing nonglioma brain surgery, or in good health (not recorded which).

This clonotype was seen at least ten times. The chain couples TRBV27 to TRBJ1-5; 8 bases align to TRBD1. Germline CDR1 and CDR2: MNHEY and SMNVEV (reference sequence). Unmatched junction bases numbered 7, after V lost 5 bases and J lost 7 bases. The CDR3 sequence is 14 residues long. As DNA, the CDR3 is TGTGCCAGCAGTCCAGACAGGGGACAACAGCCCCAGCATTTT. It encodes CASSPDRGQQPQHF.

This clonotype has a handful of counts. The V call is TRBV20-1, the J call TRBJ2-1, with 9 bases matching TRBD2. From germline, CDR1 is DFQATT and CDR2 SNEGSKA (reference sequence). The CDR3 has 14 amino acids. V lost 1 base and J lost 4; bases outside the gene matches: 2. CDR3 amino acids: CSARGLAGYNEQFF. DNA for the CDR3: TGCAGTGCTAGAGGGCTAGCGGGGTACAATGAGCAGTTCTTC.

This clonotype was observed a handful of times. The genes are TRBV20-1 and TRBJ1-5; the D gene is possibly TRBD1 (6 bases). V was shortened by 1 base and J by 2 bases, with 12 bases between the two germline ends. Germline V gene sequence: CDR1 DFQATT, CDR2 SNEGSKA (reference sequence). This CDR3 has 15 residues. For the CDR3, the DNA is TGCAGTGCTAGAGTGAGGGGGGCTCGCAATCAGCCCCAGCATTTT. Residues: CSARVRGARNQPQHF.

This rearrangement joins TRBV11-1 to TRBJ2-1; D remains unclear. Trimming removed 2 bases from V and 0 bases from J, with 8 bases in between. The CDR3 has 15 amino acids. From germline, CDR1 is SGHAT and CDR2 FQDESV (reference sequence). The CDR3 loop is CASSLLPSSYNEQFF. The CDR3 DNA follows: TGTGCCAGCAGCTTATTACCGAGCTCCTACAATGAGCAGTTCTTC.

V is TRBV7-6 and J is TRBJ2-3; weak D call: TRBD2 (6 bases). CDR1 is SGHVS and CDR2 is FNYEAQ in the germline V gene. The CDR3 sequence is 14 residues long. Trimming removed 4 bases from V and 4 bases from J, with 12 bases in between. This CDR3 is CASSWGRRPDTQYF. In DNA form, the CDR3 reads TGTGCCAGCAGCTGGGGGAGGCGGCCAGATACGCAGTATTTT.

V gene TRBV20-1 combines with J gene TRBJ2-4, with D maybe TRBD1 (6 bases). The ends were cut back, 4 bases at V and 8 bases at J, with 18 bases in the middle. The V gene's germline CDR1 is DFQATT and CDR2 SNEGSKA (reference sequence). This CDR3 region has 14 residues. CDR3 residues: CSATPGPPGDIQYF. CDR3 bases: TGCAGTGCTACTCCCGGACCACCAGGGGACATTCAGTACTTC.

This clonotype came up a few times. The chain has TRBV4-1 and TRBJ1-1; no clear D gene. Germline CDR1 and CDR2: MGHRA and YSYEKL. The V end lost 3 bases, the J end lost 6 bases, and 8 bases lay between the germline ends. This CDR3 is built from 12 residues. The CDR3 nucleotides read TGCGCCAGCAGCCACATGGGCGCTGAAGCTTTCTTT. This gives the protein CASSHMGAEAFF.

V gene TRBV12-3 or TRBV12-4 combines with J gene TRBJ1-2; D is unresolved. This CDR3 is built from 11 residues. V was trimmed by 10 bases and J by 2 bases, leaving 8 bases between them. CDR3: CATLRNYGYTF. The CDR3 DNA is TGTGCCACCCTCCGGAACTATGGCTACACCTTC.

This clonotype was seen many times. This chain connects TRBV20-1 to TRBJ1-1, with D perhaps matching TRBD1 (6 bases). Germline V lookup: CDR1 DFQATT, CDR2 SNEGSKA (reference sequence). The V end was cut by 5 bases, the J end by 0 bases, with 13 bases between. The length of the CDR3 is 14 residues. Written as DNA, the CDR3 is TGCAGTGCTGCCCCAGGGGCTTTGAACACTGAAGCTTTCTTT. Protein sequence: CSAAPGALNTEAFF.

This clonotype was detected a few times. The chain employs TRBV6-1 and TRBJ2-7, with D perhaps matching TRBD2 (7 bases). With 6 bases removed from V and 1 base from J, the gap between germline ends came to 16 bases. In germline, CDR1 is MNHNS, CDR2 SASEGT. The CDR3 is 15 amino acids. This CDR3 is CASRGGGGLSYEQYF. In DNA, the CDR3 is TGTGCCAGCAGGGGAGGGGGGGGGTTATCCTACGAGCAGTACTTC.

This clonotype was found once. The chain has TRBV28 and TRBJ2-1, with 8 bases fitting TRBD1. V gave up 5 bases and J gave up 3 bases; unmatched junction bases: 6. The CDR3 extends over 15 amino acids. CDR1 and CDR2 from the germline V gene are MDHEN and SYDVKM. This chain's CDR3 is CASSPRQGLYNEQFF. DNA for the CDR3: TGTGCCAGCAGTCCGAGACAGGGGCTCTACAATGAGCAGTTCTTC.

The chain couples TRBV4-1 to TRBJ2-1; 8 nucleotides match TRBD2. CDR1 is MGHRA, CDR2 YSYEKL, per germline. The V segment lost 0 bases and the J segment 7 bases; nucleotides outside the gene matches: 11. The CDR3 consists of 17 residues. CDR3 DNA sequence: TGCGCCAGCAGCCAAGATTCTTCTGCGGGAGGATGGAATGAGCAGTTCTTC. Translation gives CASSQDSSAGGWNEQFF.

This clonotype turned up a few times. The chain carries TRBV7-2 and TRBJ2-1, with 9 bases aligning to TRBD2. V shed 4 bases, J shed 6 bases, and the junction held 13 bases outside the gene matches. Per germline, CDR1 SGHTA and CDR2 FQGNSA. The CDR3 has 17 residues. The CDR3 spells CASSSNILAGAGNEQFF. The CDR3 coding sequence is TGTGCCAGCAGCTCCAACATTTTAGCGGGGGCTGGCAATGAGCAGTTCTTC.

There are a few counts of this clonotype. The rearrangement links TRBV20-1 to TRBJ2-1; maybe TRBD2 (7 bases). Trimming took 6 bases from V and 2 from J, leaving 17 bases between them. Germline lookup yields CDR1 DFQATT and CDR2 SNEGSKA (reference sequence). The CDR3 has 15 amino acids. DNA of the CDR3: TGCAGTGCCCATGCTAGCGGACAGACCTACAATGAGCAGTTCTTC. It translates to CSAHASGQTYNEQFF.

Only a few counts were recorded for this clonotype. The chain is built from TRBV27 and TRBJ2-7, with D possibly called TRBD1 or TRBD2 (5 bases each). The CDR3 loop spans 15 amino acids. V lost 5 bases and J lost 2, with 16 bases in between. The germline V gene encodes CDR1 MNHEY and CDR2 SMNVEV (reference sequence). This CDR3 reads CASSPLAGSTYEQYF. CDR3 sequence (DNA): TGTGCCAGCAGTCCCCTCGCAGGGAGCACCTACGAGCAGTACTTC.

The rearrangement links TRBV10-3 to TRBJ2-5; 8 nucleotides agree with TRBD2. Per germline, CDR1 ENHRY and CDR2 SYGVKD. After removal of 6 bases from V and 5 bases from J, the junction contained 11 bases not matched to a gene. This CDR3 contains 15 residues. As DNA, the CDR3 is TGTGCCATCAGCGGGACTAGAGGTTCGGGGGAGACCCAGTACTTC. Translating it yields CAISGTRGSGETQYF.

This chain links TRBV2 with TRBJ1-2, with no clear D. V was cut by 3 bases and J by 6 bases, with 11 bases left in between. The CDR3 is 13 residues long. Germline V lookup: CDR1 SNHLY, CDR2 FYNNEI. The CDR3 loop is CASSEGLADGYTF. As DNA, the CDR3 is TGTGCCAGCAGTGAGGGCCTGGCGGATGGCTACACCTTC.